The T cell receptor beta chain described here comes from a study of blood T cells in healthy people across ages. The study's findings and limits: Higher diversity and more naive CD4+ cells were features of long-lived donors, compared to aged donors.

Primed by a sample-barcoded 5' primer and a J-beta primer mix, a second PCR proceeded for roughly 6 to 12 cycles. Each CDR3 protein gets one entry after TCRdb re-called the 5' RACE reads with MiXCR. The sample lists 1.5 million to 2 million distinct CDR3 sequences; 30% to 40% were seen once. Turning to this clonotype: Antigen: not known.

This receptor was obtained from a human donor in good health. The specimen sequenced was blood.

The CDR3 here is CASSQKGSGVHTDTQYF. DNA of the CDR3: TGTGCCAGCAGTCAAAAGGGAAGCGGGGTGCACACAGATACGCAGTATTTT. The V and J genes are TRBV12-3 or TRBV12-4 and TRBJ2-3; 7 positions agree with TRBD2. The CDR3 length is 17 residues. V was pared by 5 bases and J by 2 bases, with 13 bases of the junction left unmatched.